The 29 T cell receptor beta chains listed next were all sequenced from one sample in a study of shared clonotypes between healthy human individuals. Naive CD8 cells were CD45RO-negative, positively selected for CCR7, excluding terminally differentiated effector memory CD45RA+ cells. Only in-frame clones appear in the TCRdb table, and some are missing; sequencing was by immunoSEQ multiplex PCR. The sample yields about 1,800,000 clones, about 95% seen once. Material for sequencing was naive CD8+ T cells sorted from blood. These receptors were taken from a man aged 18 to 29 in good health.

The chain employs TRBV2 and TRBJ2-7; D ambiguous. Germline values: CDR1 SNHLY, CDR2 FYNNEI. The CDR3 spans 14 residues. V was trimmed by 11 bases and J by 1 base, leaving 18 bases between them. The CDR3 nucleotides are TGTGCCCGAGCAGCCCCACAGATGTCCTACGAGCAGTACTTC. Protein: CARAAPQMSYEQYF.

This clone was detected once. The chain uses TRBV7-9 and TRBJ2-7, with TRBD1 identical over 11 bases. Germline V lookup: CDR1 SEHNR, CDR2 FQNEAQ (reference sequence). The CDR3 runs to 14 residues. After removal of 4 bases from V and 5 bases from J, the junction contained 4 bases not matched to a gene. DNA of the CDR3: TGTGCCAGCAGCTGGACAGGGGGCTTACACGAGCAGTACTTC. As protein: CASSWTGGLHEQYF.

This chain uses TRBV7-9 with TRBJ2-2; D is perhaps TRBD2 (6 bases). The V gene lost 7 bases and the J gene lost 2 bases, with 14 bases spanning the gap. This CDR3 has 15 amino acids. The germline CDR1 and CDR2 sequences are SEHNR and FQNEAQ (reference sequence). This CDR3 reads CASTRGSGNTGELFF. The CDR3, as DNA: TGTGCCAGCACGAGGGGTAGCGGAAACACCGGGGAGCTGTTTTTT.

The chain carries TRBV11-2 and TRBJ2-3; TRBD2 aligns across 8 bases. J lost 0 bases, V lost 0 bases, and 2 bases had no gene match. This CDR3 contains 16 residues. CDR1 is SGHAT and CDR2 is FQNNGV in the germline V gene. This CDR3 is CASSLEAGVSTDTQYF. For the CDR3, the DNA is TGTGCCAGCAGCTTAGAAGCGGGGGTCAGCACAGATACGCAGTATTTT. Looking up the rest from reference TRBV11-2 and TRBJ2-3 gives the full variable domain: EAGVAQSPRYKIIEKRQSVAFWCNPISGHATLYWYQQILGQGPKLLIQFQNNGVVDDSQLPKDRFSAERLKGVDSTLKIQPAKLEDSAVYLCASSLEAGVSTDTQYFGPGTRLTVL.

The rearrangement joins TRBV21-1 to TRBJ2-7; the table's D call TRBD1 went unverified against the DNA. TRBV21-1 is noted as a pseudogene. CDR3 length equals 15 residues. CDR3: CASSPGTGSSYEQYF. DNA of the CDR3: TGTGCCAGCAGTCCCGGGACAGGGAGCTCCTACGAGCAGTACTTC.

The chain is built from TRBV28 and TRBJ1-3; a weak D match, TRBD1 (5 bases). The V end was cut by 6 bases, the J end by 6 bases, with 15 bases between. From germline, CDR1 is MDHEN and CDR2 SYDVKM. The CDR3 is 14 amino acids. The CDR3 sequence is CASSHGPGPNTIYF. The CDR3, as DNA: TGTGCCAGCAGCCATGGTCCAGGGCCAAACACCATATATTTT.

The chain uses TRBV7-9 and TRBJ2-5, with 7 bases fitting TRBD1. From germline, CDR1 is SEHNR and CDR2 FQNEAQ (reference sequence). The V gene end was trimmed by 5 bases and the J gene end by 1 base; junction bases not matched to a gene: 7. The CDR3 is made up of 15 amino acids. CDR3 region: CASSDGQVRQETQYF. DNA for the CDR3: TGTGCCAGCAGCGACGGACAGGTGCGCCAAGAGACCCAGTACTTC. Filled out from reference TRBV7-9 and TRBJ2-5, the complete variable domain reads DTGVSQNPRHKITKRGQNVTFRCDPISEHNRLYWYRQTLGQGPEFLTYFQNEAQLEKSRLLSDRFSAERPKGSFSTLEIQRTEQGDSAMYLCASSDGQVRQETQYFGPGTRLLVL.

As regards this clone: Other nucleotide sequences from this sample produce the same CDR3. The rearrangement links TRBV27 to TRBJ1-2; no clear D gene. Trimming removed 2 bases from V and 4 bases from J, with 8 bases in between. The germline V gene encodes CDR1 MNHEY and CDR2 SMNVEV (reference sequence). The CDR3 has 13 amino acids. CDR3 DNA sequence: TGTGCCAGCAGTTTACCCGGCGGCTATGGCTACACCTTC. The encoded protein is CASSLPGGYGYTF.

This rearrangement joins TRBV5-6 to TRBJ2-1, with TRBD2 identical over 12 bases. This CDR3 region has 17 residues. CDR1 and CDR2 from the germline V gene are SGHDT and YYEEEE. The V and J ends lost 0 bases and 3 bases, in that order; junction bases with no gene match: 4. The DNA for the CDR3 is TGTGCCAGCAGCTTGGCTAGCGGGGGGGCCCTCTACAATGAGCAGTTCTTC. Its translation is CASSLASGGALYNEQFF.

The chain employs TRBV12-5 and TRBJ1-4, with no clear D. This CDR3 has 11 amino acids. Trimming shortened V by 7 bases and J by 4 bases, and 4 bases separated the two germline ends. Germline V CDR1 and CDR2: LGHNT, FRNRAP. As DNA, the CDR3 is TGTGCTAGTGCTTTTAATGAAAAACTGTTTTTT. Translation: CASAFNEKLFF.

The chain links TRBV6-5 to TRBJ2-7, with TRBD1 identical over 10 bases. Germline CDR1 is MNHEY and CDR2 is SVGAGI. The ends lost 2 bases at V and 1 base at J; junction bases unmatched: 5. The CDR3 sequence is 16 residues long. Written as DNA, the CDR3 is TGTGCCAGCAGTTACCATCGGGACAGGGGTTCCTACGAGCAGTACTTC. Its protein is CASSYHRDRGSYEQYF.

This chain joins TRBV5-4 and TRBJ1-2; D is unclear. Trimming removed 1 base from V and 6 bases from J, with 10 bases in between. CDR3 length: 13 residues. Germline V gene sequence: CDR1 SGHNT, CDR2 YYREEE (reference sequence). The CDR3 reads CASSLSGSDGYTF. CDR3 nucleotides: TGTGCCAGCAGCTTGAGCGGAAGCGATGGCTACACCTTC.

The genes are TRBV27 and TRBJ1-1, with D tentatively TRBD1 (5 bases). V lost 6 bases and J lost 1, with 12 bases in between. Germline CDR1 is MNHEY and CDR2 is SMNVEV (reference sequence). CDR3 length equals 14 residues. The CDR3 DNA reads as TGTGCCAGCAGCTATGCAGGGAGGAACACTGAAGCTTTCTTT. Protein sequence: CASSYAGRNTEAFF.

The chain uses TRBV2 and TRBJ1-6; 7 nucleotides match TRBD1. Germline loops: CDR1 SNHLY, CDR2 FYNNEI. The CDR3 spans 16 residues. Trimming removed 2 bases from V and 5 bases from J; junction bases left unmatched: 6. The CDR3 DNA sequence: TGTGCCAGCAGTGAACCCGGGACAGTGGATAATTCACCCCTCCACTTT. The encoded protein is CASSEPGTVDNSPLHF.

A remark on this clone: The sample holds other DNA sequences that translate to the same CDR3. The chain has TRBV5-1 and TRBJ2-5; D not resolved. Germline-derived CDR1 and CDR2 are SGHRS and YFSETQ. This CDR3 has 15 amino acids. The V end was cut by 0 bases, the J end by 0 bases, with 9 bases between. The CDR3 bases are TGCGCCAGCAGCTTGGAAGGCAACTACCAAGAGACCCAGTACTTC. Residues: CASSLEGNYQETQYF.

The CDR3 spells CAISLAPSYEQYF. CDR3 nucleotides: TGTGCCATCAGCCTAGCCCCCTCCTACGAGCAGTACTTC. The V and J genes are TRBV10-3 and TRBJ2-7; D perhaps matches TRBD2 (5 bases). This CDR3 region has 13 residues. The V gene's germline CDR1 is ENHRY and CDR2 SYGVKD. Deletions cut 6 bases from V and 0 bases from J, with 9 bases between.

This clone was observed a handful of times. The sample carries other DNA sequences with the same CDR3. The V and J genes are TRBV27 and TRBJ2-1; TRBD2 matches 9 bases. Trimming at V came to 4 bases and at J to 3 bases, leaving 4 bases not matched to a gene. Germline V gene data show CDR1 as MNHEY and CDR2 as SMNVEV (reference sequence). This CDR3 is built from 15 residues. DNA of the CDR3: TGTGCCAGCAGTTCCTTAGCGGGAGTCTACAATGAGCAGTTCTTC. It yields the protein CASSSLAGVYNEQFF.

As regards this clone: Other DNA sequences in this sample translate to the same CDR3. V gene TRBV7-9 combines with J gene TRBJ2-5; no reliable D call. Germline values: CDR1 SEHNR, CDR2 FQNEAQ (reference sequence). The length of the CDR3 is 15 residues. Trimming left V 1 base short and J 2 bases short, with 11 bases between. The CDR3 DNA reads TGTGCCAGCAGCTTAGAAATCGGCGGTCAAGAGACCCAGTACTTC. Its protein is CASSLEIGGQETQYF.

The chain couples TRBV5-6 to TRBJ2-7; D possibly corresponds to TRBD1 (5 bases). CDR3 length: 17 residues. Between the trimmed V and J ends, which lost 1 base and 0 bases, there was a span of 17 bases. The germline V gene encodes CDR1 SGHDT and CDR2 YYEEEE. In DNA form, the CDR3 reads TGTGCCAGCAGCTTGAAGGTCGACAGAGCCCCCTCCTACGAGCAGTACTTC. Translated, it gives CASSLKVDRAPSYEQYF.

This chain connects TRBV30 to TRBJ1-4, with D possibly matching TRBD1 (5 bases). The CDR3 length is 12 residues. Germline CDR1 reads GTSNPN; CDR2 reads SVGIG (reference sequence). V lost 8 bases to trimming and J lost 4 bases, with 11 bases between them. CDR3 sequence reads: CALGAVNEKLFF. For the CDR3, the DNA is TGTGCCCTTGGGGCAGTTAATGAAAAACTGTTTTTT.

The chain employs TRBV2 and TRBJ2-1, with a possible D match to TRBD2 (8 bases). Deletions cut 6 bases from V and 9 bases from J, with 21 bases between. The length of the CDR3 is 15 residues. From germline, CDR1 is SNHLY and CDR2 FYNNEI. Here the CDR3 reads CASRQGTSPFVEQFF. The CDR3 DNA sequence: TGTGCCAGCAGACAGGGGACTAGTCCCTTCGTTGAGCAGTTCTTC. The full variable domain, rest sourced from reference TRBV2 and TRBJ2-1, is EPEVTQTPSHQVTQMGQEVILRCVPISNHLYFYWYRQILGQKVEFLVSFYNNEISEKSEIFDDQFSVERPDGSNFTLKIRSTKLEDSAMYFCASRQGTSPFVEQFFGPGTRLTVL.

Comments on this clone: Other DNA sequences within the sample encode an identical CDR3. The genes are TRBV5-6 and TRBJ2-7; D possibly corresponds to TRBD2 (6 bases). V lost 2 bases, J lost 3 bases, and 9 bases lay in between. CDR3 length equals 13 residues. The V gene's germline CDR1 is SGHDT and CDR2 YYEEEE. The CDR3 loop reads CASSLRGYYEQYF. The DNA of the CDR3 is TGTGCCAGCAGCTTACGGGGGTACTACGAGCAGTACTTC.

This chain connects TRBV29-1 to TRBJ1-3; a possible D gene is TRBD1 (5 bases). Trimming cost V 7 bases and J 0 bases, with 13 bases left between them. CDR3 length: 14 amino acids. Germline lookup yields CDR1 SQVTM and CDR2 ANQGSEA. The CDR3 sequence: CSAPPGSSGNTIYF. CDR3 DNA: TGCAGCGCCCCGCCAGGGTCCTCTGGAAACACCATATATTTT.

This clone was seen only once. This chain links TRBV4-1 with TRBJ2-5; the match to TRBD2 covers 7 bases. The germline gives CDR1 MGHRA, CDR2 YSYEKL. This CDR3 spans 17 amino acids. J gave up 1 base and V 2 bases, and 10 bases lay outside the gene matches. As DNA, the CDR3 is TGCGCCAGCAGCCAAAGCCCTCTAGCGGCCGTCCAAGAGACCCAGTACTTC. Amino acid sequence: CASSQSPLAAVQETQYF.

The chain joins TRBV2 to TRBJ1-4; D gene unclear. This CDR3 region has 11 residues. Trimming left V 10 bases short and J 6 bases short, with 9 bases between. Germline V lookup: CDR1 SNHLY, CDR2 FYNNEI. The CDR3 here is CATRGDEKLFF. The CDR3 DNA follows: TGTGCCACTCGAGGAGATGAAAAACTGTTTTTT.

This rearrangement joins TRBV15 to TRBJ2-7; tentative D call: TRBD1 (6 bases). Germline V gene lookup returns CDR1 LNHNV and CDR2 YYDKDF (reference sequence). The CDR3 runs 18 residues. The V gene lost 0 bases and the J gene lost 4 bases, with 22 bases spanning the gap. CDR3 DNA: TGTGCCACCAGCAGAGATAATACGGTGGGCAGGGGAGTGTACGAGCAGTACTTC. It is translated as CATSRDNTVGRGVYEQYF.

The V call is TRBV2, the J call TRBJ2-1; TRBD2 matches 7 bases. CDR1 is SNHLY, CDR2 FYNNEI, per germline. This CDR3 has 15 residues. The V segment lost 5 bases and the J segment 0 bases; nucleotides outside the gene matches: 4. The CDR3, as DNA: TGTGCCAGCAGTTCACGGGAGGCCTCCTACAATGAGCAGTTCTTC. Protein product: CASSSREASYNEQFF.

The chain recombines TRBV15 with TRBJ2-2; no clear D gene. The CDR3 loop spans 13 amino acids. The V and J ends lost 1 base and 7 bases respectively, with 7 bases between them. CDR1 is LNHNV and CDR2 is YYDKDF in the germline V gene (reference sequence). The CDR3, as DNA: TGTGCCACCAGCAGAGTACACGGCGGGGAGCTGTTTTTT. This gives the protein CATSRVHGGELFF. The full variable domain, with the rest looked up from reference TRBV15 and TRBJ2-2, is DAMVIQNPRYQVTQFGKPVTLSCSQTLNHNVMYWYQQKSSQAPKLLFHYYDKDFNNEADTPDNFQSRRPNTSFCFLDIRSPGLGDTAMYLCATSRVHGGELFFGEGSRLTVL.

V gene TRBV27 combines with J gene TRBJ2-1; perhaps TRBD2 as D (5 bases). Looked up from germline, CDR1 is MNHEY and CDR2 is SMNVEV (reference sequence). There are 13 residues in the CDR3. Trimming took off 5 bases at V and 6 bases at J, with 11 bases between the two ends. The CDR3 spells CASSGLPTNEQFF. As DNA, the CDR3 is TGTGCCAGCAGTGGACTGCCGACCAATGAGCAGTTCTTC.